This TCR beta chain was observed in a study of blood T cell repertoires in COVID-19. Study-level information: Samples of COVID-19 (acute and convalescent) were obtained from the United States, Italy and Spain. PBMCs, B-cell-depleted T cells, or T cells provided the cDNA or gDNA that made up the material.

Source study methods: Quantification of nucleated cells was approximated via reference gene primer amplification. The table came from immunoSEQ multiplex PCR; TCRdb's copy has only in-frame clones and leaves some out. V, J and clone size are taken as reported in that table, and D and trimming were inferred from the DNA itself. Among 310,000 or so clones, 70% to 90% were seen once, and the ten largest hold around 6.6%. Germline values: CDR1 SGHNT, CDR2 YYREEE (reference sequence). The V and J ends lost 4 bases and 3 bases respectively, with 6 bases between them. CDR3 size: 12 residues. The sample comprised peripheral blood. The chain employs TRBV5-4 and TRBJ2-3; perhaps TRBD2 as D (5 bases). The receptor comes from a man aged 18 to 35 who had recovered from COVID-19. CDR3 sequence reads: CASSGGTDTQYF. CDR3 DNA sequence: TGTGCCAGCAGCGGAGGTACAGATACGCAGTATTTT.